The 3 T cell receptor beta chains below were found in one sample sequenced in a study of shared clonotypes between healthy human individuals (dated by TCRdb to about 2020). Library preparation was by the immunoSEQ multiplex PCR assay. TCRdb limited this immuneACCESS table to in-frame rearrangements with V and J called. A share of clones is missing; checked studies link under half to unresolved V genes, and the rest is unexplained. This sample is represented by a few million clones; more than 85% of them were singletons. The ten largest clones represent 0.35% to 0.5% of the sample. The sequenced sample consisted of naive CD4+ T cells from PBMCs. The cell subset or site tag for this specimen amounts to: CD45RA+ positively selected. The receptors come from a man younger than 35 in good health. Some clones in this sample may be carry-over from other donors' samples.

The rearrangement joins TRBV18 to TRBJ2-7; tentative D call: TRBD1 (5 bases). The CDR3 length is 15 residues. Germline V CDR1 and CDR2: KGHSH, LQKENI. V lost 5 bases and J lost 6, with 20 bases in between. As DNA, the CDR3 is TGTGCCAGCTCATCCCTCAGGCAGGGTGGTCTCGAGCAGTACTTC. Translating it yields CASSSLRQGGLEQYF.

CDR3 loop: CASSSQGGNTEAFF. CDR3 in DNA: TGTGCCAGCAGTTCTCAGGGGGGGAACACTGAAGCTTTCTTT. V usage is TRBV6-5 and J usage is TRBJ1-1, with 7 bases aligning to TRBD1. V lost 4 bases to trimming and J lost 1 base; unmatched junction nucleotides: 3. The CDR3 spans 14 residues. Germline CDR1 and CDR2: MNHEY and SVGAGI.

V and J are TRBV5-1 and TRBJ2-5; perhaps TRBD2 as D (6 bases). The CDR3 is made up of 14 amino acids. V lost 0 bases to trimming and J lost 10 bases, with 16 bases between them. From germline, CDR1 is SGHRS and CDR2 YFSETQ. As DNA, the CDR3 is TGCGCCAGCAGCTTGGTTAGCGGACCAACAAGCCAGTACTTC. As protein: CASSLVSGPTSQYF.